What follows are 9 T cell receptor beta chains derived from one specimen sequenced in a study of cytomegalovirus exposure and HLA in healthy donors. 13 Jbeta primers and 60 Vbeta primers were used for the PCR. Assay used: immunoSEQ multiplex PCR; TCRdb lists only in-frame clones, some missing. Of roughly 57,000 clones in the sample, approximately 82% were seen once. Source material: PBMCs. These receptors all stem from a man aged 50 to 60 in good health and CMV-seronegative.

CDR3 region: CASSLDLAGGPLNEQFF. The CDR3 region has the DNA TGCGCCAGCAGCTTGGACTTAGCGGGGGGGCCCCTCAATGAGCAGTTCTTC. The rearrangement uses TRBV5-1 and TRBJ2-1; TRBD2 matches at 11 bases. J lost 6 bases, V lost 0 bases, and 8 bases had no gene match. The CDR3 totals 17 residues. The germline gives CDR1 SGHRS, CDR2 YFSETQ. Supplemented by reference TRBV5-1 and TRBJ2-1, the full variable domain reads KAGVTQTPRYLIKTRGQQVTLSCSPISGHRSVSWYQQTPGQGLQFLFEYFSETQRNKGNFPGRFSGRQFSNSRSEMNVSTLELGDSALYLCASSLDLAGGPLNEQFFGPGTRLTVL.

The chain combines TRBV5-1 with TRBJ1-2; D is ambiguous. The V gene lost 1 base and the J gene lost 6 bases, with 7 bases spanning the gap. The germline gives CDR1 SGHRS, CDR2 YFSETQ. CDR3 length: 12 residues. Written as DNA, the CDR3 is TGCGCCAGCAGCTTGTCCGGGGATGGCTACACCTTC. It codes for CASSLSGDGYTF. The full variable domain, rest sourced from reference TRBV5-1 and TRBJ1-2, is KAGVTQTPRYLIKTRGQQVTLSCSPISGHRSVSWYQQTPGQGLQFLFEYFSETQRNKGNFPGRFSGRQFSNSRSEMNVSTLELGDSALYLCASSLSGDGYTFGSGTRLTVV.

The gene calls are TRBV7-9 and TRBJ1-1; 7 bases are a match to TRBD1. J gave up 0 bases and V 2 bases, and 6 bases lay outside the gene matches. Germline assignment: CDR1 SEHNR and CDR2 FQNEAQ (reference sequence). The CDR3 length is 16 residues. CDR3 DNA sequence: TGTGCCAGCAGCTTATCCCAGGGGGTGGTGAACACTGAAGCTTTCTTT. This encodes CASSLSQGVVNTEAFF.

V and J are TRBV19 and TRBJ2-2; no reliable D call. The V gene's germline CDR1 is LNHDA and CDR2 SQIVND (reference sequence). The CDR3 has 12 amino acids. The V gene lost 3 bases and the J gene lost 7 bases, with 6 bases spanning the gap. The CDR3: CASSIIGGELFF. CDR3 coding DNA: TGTGCCAGTAGTATTATCGGCGGGGAGCTGTTTTTT. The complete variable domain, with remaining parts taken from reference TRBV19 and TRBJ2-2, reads DGGITQSPKYLFRKEGQNVTLSCEQNLNHDAMYWYRQDPGQGLRLIYYSQIVNDFQKGDIAEGYSVSREKKESFPLTVTSAQKNPTAFYLCASSIIGGELFFGEGSRLTVL.

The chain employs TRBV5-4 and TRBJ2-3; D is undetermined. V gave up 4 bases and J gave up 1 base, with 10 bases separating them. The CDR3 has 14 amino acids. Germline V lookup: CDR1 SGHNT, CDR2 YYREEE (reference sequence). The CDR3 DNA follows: TGTGCCAGCAGCCCGGTAACTGGCACAGATACGCAGTATTTT. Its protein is CASSPVTGTDTQYF.

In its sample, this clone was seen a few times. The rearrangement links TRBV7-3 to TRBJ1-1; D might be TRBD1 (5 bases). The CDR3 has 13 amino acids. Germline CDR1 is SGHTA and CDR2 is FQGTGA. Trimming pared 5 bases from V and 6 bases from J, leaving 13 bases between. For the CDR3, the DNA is TGTGCCAGCAGCACGACTCAGGGTGCTGAAGCTTTCTTT. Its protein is CASSTTQGAEAFF.

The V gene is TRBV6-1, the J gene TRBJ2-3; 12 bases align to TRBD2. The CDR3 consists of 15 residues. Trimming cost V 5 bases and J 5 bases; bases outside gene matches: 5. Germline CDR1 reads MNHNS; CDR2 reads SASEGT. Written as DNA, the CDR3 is TGTGCCAGCAGTCATCTAGCGGGGGGGCTAGATACGCAGTATTTT. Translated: CASSHLAGGLDTQYF.

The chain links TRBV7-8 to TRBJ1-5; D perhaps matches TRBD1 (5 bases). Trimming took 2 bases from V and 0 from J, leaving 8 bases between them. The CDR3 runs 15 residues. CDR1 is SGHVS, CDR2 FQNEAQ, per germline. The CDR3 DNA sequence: TGTGCCAGCAGCTTACGGGGGAATAGCAATCAGCCCCAGCATTTT. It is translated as CASSLRGNSNQPQHF.

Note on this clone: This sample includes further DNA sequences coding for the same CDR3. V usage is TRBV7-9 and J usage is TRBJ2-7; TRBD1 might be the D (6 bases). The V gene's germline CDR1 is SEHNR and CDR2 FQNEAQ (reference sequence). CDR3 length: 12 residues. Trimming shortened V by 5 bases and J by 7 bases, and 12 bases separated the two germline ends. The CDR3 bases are TGTGCCAGCAGCCTACAGGGCTATGAGCAGTACTTC. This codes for CASSLQGYEQYF.